A single sample is the source of the 29 T cell receptor beta chains below, sequenced in a study of T cells after posttransplantation cyclophosphamide. The data were produced by immunoSEQ multiplex PCR, yet TCRdb's version contains in-frame clones alone and is incomplete. This sample carries about 10,000 clones and no singletons, and approximately 26% goes to the top ten. Cyclophosphamide on days +3 and +4 followed busulfan-fludarabine conditioning and a marrow graft. The material sequenced was PBMCs, taken after allogeneic stem cell transplant with posttransplant cyclophosphamide. The receptors shown here come from a female patient aged 40 to 50 who received an allogeneic stem cell transplant from a related donor, was CMV-positive, and had no GVHD. The graft donor may have given rise to some T cells.

The V and J genes are TRBV5-6 and TRBJ2-5; the D gene could be TRBD1 or TRBD2 (5 bases each). This CDR3 has 14 amino acids. Germline CDR1 is SGHDT and CDR2 is YYEEEE. Trimming shortened V by 0 bases and J by 5 bases, and 11 bases separated the two germline ends. CDR3 loop: CASSLAEGPETQYF. The CDR3 DNA reads TGTGCCAGCAGCTTGGCCGAGGGGCCCGAGACCCAGTACTTC.

This clone turned up a few times. The gene calls are TRBV24-1 and TRBJ2-2; 11 bases align to TRBD2. V lost 7 bases, J lost 2 bases, and 5 bases stayed unmatched. In germline, CDR1 is KGHDR, CDR2 SFDVKD. The CDR3 covers 16 residues. The CDR3 DNA sequence: TGTGCCACCAGAGGTAGCGGGGGGGCCAACACCGGGGAGCTGTTTTTT. Residues: CATRGSGGANTGELFF.

In this sample, this clone turned up many times. This chain uses TRBV5-6 with TRBJ1-1; TRBD1 aligns across 8 bases. Germline V gives CDR1 SGHDT, CDR2 YYEEEE. The CDR3 sequence is 15 residues long. After removal of 6 bases from V and 5 bases from J, the junction contained 12 bases not matched to a gene. CDR3 protein: CASIPQTGAQTEAFF. The CDR3 DNA is TGTGCCAGCATCCCACAGACAGGGGCGCAGACTGAAGCTTTCTTT.

At least ten counts were recorded for this clone. The V gene is TRBV7-3, the J gene TRBJ1-1; TRBD1 matches 10 bases. CDR3 length: 15 amino acids. Per germline, CDR1 SGHTA and CDR2 FQGTGA. Trimming removed 5 bases from V and 6 bases from J; junction bases left unmatched: 9. CDR3 nucleotides: TGTGCCAGCAGCCAAGGGGGACAGGGGCCCTCTGAAGCTTTCTTT. It is translated as CASSQGGQGPSEAFF.

This clone came up a few times. V is TRBV6-1 and J is TRBJ1-5; D is ambiguous. Germline V gene sequence: CDR1 MNHNS, CDR2 SASEGT. This CDR3 region has 15 residues. The V and J ends lost 2 bases and 1 base respectively, with 9 bases between them. CDR3 bases: TGTGCCAGCAGTGAACGGGGAAGGAGCAATCAGCCCCAGCATTTT. It encodes CASSERGRSNQPQHF.

This clone was detected many times. This chain joins TRBV12-3 or TRBV12-4 and TRBJ2-1; perhaps TRBD2 as D (5 bases). The CDR3 totals 14 residues. Trimming removed 7 bases at V and 4 bases at J, with 14 bases between. CDR3: CASKGETTYNEQFF. CDR3 nucleotides: TGTGCCAGCAAAGGTGAGACTACTTACAATGAGCAGTTCTTC.

This clone occurred many times. The rearrangement joins TRBV6-5 to TRBJ2-7, with TRBD1 matching 7 bases. The CDR3 has 12 amino acids. The V and J ends lost 6 bases and 6 bases, in that order; junction bases with no gene match: 5. The germline CDR1 and CDR2 sequences are MNHEY and SVGAGI. The CDR3 protein is CASRRQGGEQYF. CDR3 bases: TGTGCCAGCAGGAGACAGGGCGGCGAGCAGTACTTC.

This clone was detected many times. This chain joins TRBV29-1 and TRBJ2-3; maybe TRBD2 (6 bases). Germline CDR1 SQVTM, CDR2 ANQGSEA. This CDR3 contains 13 residues. V lost 6 bases to trimming and J lost 4 bases, with 14 bases between them. CDR3 coding DNA: TGCAGCGTGGAGACTAGGCGGGCAGATACGCAGTATTTT. Translated, it gives CSVETRRADTQYF.

This clone has at least ten counts. The chain combines TRBV5-4 with TRBJ1-6; 9 bases map to TRBD1. CDR1 and CDR2 from the germline V gene are SGHNT and YYREEE (reference sequence). Trimming at V came to 4 bases and at J to 8 bases, leaving 7 bases not matched to a gene. CDR3 length: 15 residues. Here the CDR3 reads CASSPPGQGDSPLHF. The DNA of the CDR3 is TGTGCCAGCAGCCCACCGGGACAGGGAGATTCACCCCTCCACTTT. The full variable domain, rest sourced from reference TRBV5-4 and TRBJ1-6, is ETGVTQSPTHLIKTRGQQVTLRCSSQSGHNTVSWYQQALGQGPQFIFQYYREEENGRGNFPPRFSGLQFPNYSSELNVNALELDDSALYLCASSPPGQGDSPLHFGNGTRLTVT.

This clone was counted many times. This sequence joins TRBV6-1 and TRBJ1-1; D is uncertain. The V gene's germline CDR1 is MNHNS and CDR2 SASEGT. Trimming removed 5 bases from V and 0 bases from J, with 7 bases in between. The CDR3 is made up of 13 amino acids. In DNA, the CDR3 is TGTGCCAGCAGTAAACAGATGAACACTGAAGCTTTCTTT. This gives the protein CASSKQMNTEAFF.

In its sample, this clone is medium-sized. This rearrangement joins TRBV13 to TRBJ1-1; no clear D gene. The CDR3 is 12 residues long. Germline loops: CDR1 PRHDT, CDR2 FYEKMQ (reference sequence). V was pared by 2 bases and J by 8 bases, with 9 bases between. The CDR3 sequence: CASSLFLTEAFF. Written as DNA, the CDR3 is TGTGCCAGCAGCTTATTTCTGACAGAAGCTTTCTTT.

This clone was detected a few times. This chain joins TRBV5-1 and TRBJ2-3, with a tentative D call TRBD1 (6 bases). The CDR3 length is 17 residues. V lost 4 bases, J lost 4 bases, and 22 bases lay in between. Germline V lookup: CDR1 SGHRS, CDR2 YFSETQ. The CDR3 reads CASSRNTGTTGPDTQYF. The CDR3 DNA reads as TGCGCCAGCAGCCGTAATACCGGGACAACGGGCCCAGATACGCAGTATTTT. The full variable domain, rest sourced from reference TRBV5-1 and TRBJ2-3, is KAGVTQTPRYLIKTRGQQVTLSCSPISGHRSVSWYQQTPGQGLQFLFEYFSETQRNKGNFPGRFSGRQFSNSRSEMNVSTLELGDSALYLCASSRNTGTTGPDTQYFGPGTRLTVL.

The sample holds many counts of this clone. V usage is TRBV12-3 or TRBV12-4 and J usage is TRBJ2-5, with D perhaps matching TRBD2 (6 bases). The CDR3 extends over 15 amino acids. V was clipped by 3 bases and J by 7 bases, with 18 bases between them. CDR3 amino acids: CASSLGGGGVGTQYF. The DNA for the CDR3 is TGTGCCAGCAGTTTGGGGGGTGGGGGTGTCGGGACCCAGTACTTC.

This clone was detected ten times or more. V usage is TRBV5-6 and J usage is TRBJ2-7; the D is unclear. V dropped 1 base and J dropped 0 bases, with 5 bases sitting between them. The CDR3 runs 13 residues. CDR1 and CDR2 from the germline V gene are SGHDT and YYEEEE. CDR3 bases: TGTGCCAGCAGCTTGAGGCCCTCCTACGAGCAGTACTTC. Amino acid sequence: CASSLRPSYEQYF.

This clone was seen many times. The V and J genes are TRBV19 and TRBJ2-1; 9 bases are a match to TRBD2. The trim removed 5 bases at V and 1 base at J, leaving 12 bases unmatched. The CDR3 covers 18 residues. The germline V gene encodes CDR1 LNHDA and CDR2 SQIVND (reference sequence). The CDR3 region is CASSPRGSGGPSYNEQFF. The DNA for the CDR3 is TGTGCCAGTAGTCCCCGGGGGAGCGGGGGGCCTTCCTACAATGAGCAGTTCTTC.

This clone has just a few counts. This chain links TRBV7-2 with TRBJ2-7, with 15 bases fitting TRBD2. The trim removed 6 bases at V and 5 bases at J, leaving 11 bases unmatched. The CDR3 covers 17 residues. The germline gives CDR1 SGHTA, CDR2 FQGNSA. For the CDR3, the DNA is TGTGCCAGCAGACGGGCCGGACTAGCGGGGGGGAAAAACGAGCAGTACTTC. Translation: CASRRAGLAGGKNEQYF.

CDR3 in DNA: TGTGCCAGCAGCTTAAGTGAGGGGGCCCACGAGCAGTACTTC. Protein sequence: CASSLSEGAHEQYF. The gene calls are TRBV7-6 and TRBJ2-7; 7 nucleotides match TRBD1. The trim removed 2 bases at V and 5 bases at J, leaving 6 bases unmatched. There are 14 residues in the CDR3. Germline values: CDR1 SGHVS, CDR2 FNYEAQ.

This clone was detected only a few times. This chain uses TRBV14 with TRBJ1-6; 9 bases align to TRBD1. The CDR3 runs 17 residues. The V gene end was trimmed by 3 bases and the J gene end by 1 base; junction bases not matched to a gene: 4. CDR1 and CDR2 from the germline V gene are SGHDN and FVKESK. As DNA, the CDR3 is TGTGCCAGCAGCCAGCAGACAGGGGGATCCTATAATTCACCCCTCCACTTT. The encoded protein is CASSQQTGGSYNSPLHF.

This clone was seen at least ten times. This chain connects TRBV4-1 to TRBJ2-1, with 8 bases fitting TRBD2. Germline CDR1 and CDR2: MGHRA and YSYEKL. The trim removed 2 bases at V and 7 bases at J, leaving 7 bases unmatched. The CDR3 is 15 residues long. The CDR3 here is CASSQLSGGRNEQFF. The CDR3, as DNA: TGCGCCAGCAGCCAACTCAGCGGGGGCCGGAATGAGCAGTTCTTC.

This clone was found many times. The chain joins TRBV13 to TRBJ2-1, with D uncertain. Trimming pared 0 bases from V and 9 bases from J, leaving 6 bases between. The CDR3 has 12 residues. Per the germline V gene, CDR1 is PRHDT and CDR2 is FYEKMQ (reference sequence). The CDR3 reads CASSLGYSEQFF. CDR3 coding DNA: TGTGCCAGCAGCTTAGGGTATTCTGAGCAGTTCTTC.

This clone has ten or more counts. The chain couples TRBV10-1 to TRBJ2-7, with 8 bases lining up with TRBD1. J lost 0 bases, V lost 6 bases, and 7 bases had no gene match. The CDR3 length is 15 residues. Looked up from germline, CDR1 is WNHNN and CDR2 is SYGVQD (reference sequence). The DNA for the CDR3 is TGCGCCAGCAGCACTGGGACAGGCAGCTCCTACGAGCAGTACTTC. Translating it yields CASSTGTGSSYEQYF.

In its sample, this clone was seen many times. The gene calls are TRBV11-2 and TRBJ2-7; possibly TRBD2 for D (7 bases). CDR1 is SGHAT, CDR2 FQNNGV, per germline. V was cut by 4 bases and J by 2 bases, with 12 bases left in between. CDR3 length: 14 amino acids. This CDR3 reads CASSWGGSAYEQYF. CDR3 coding DNA: TGTGCCAGCAGCTGGGGGGGCTCAGCCTACGAGCAGTACTTC. Filled out from reference TRBV11-2 and TRBJ2-7, the complete variable domain reads EAGVAQSPRYKIIEKRQSVAFWCNPISGHATLYWYQQILGQGPKLLIQFQNNGVVDDSQLPKDRFSAERLKGVDSTLKIQPAKLEDSAVYLCASSWGGSAYEQYFGPGTRLTVT.

The rearrangement joins TRBV9 to TRBJ2-2; D gene unclear. The CDR3 consists of 13 residues. Trimming took 1 base from V and 4 from J, leaving 5 bases between them. Looked up from germline, CDR1 is SGDLS and CDR2 is YYNGEE. Here the CDR3 reads CASSVLSTGELFF. The CDR3 nucleotides are TGTGCCAGCAGCGTACTTAGCACCGGGGAGCTGTTTTTT.

There are many counts of this clone. V and J are TRBV7-9 and TRBJ2-1, with 12 bases lining up with TRBD2. CDR3 length equals 16 residues. CDR1 and CDR2 (germline): SEHNR, FQNEAQ (reference sequence). V dropped 5 bases and J dropped 10; count of bases not matched to a gene: 12. The CDR3 sequence is CASSPGLAGPWGEQFF. The CDR3 DNA follows: TGTGCCAGCAGCCCCGGACTAGCGGGGCCGTGGGGGGAGCAGTTCTTC.

In this sample, this clone turned up many times. The rearrangement joins TRBV12-3 or TRBV12-4 to TRBJ1-1, with 8 bases aligning to TRBD1. This CDR3 spans 16 amino acids. J was trimmed by 3 bases and V by 2 bases; bases with no gene match: 8. The CDR3, as DNA: TGTGCCAGCAGTTTAAGGCAGGGGGCGGGGGACACTGAAGCTTTCTTT. It codes for CASSLRQGAGDTEAFF.

This clone has at least ten counts. This rearrangement joins TRBV4-1 to TRBJ2-7, with 8 bases that match TRBD2. Germline V lookup: CDR1 MGHRA, CDR2 YSYEKL. CDR3 length equals 16 residues. The V and J ends lost 4 bases and 5 bases, in that order; junction bases with no gene match: 13. CDR3 protein: CASSLVPGLVEDEQYF. CDR3 DNA: TGCGCCAGCAGCCTGGTCCCGGGACTAGTGGAGGACGAGCAGTACTTC.

Remarks on this clone: A read error may explain this, as a much larger clone is one base away. At the DNA level, this CDR3 is encoded by other sequences in the same sample as well. This rearrangement joins TRBV9 to TRBJ2-7; 7 bases agree with TRBD1. Germline CDR1 reads SGDLS; CDR2 reads YYNGEE. V was clipped by 5 bases and J by 4 bases; unmatched bases: 12. The CDR3 runs 15 residues. In DNA form, the CDR3 reads TGTGCCAGCAGTATCAAACAGGGGACGGCATACGAGCAGTACTTC. Translated, it gives CASSIKQGTAYEQYF.

This clone is medium-sized (0.01 to 0.1%) by share. The chain employs TRBV14 and TRBJ2-1, with 9 positions matching TRBD1. The germline V gene has CDR1 SGHDN and CDR2 FVKESK. The CDR3 sequence is 20 residues long. V lost 2 bases, J lost 0 bases, and 14 bases stayed unmatched. The CDR3 sequence: CASSQSGTGNHLSSYNEQFF. The CDR3 DNA follows: TGTGCCAGCAGCCAATCCGGGACAGGGAACCACTTGAGCTCCTACAATGAGCAGTTCTTC.

This sequence joins TRBV5-6 and TRBJ2-3; D is unclear. The germline CDR1 and CDR2 sequences are SGHDT and YYEEEE. Trimming shortened V by 0 bases and J by 1 base, and 6 bases separated the two germline ends. The CDR3 runs 14 residues. CDR3 DNA: TGTGCCAGCAGCTTGGTGGCAGGCACAGATACGCAGTATTTT. Translation gives CASSLVAGTDTQYF.